The rows below give T cell receptor beta chains drawn from one sample of a study of cytomegalovirus exposure and HLA in healthy donors. Method: immunoSEQ multiplex PCR; TCRdb's copy keeps in-frame clones and lacks some. Here the sample spans more than 95,000 clones, 65% to 85% being singletons. The sequencing input was PBMCs. The receptors were sampled from a man younger than 30 in good health and CMV-seronegative. Both conserved end residues are part of each CDR3. A D gene is named only where the DNA matches it firmly.

CDR3aa: CASSAPTPYNEQFF
v_gene: TRBV27
d_gene: .

CDR3aa: CASSPGVTNTEAFF
v_gene: TRBV18
d_gene: .

CDR3aa: CASTDTSVSYNEQFF
v_gene: TRBV5-1
d_gene: TRBD2

CDR3aa: CASSQVQGIDGGYGYTF
v_gene: TRBV4-3
d_gene: .

CDR3aa: CASSLGAGTGELFF
v_gene: TRBV5-1
d_gene: .

CDR3aa: CASSSLGRKETQYF
v_gene: TRBV7-8
d_gene: .

CDR3aa: CASSSQTSGRIYEQFF
v_gene: TRBV27
d_gene: TRBD2

CDR3aa: CASSRDRGTGELFF
v_gene: TRBV7-2
d_gene: TRBD1

CDR3aa: CASSSPPGEGNQPQHF
v_gene: TRBV28
d_gene: .

CDR3aa: CASSTGLDYQPQHF
v_gene: TRBV5-6
d_gene: .

CDR3aa: CASSQAIRGWGYTF
v_gene: TRBV14
d_gene: .

CDR3aa: CASSLVGDNEQFF
v_gene: TRBV7-9
d_gene: .

CDR3aa: CASRLRPGETDTQYF
v_gene: TRBV4-2
d_gene: .

CDR3aa: CATSRESGLAGGPMETQYF
v_gene: TRBV15
d_gene: TRBD2

CDR3aa: CASSTRTGFGEQYF
v_gene: TRBV9
d_gene: TRBD1

CDR3aa: CSAGTSGYEQYF
v_gene: TRBV29-1
d_gene: TRBD2

CDR3aa: CASSYGTSGRYNEQFF
v_gene: TRBV6-5
d_gene: TRBD2

CDR3aa: CASGLVLGQGSTDTQYF
v_gene: TRBV12-5
d_gene: TRBD1

CDR3aa: CAISEWTSGGFMFYEQYF
v_gene: TRBV10-3
d_gene: TRBD2

CDR3aa: CASSQEWRTYEQYF
v_gene: TRBV4-3
d_gene: .

CDR3aa: CASSLGGENYGYTF
v_gene: TRBV7-3
d_gene: .

CDR3aa: CASSTDRGYGYTF
v_gene: TRBV27
d_gene: TRBD1

CDR3aa: CASSRQGSNTGELFF
v_gene: TRBV7-9
d_gene: TRBD1

CDR3aa: CASWEGQASNQPQHF
v_gene: TRBV19
d_gene: TRBD1

CDR3aa: CASSVGGQSYEQYF
v_gene: TRBV9
d_gene: .

CDR3aa: CASSQVTGVRLYEQYF
v_gene: TRBV4-2
d_gene: TRBD1

CDR3aa: CASSPAGLNGYTF
v_gene: TRBV18
d_gene: .

CDR3aa: CATRTGVTGELFF
v_gene: TRBV4-2
d_gene: TRBD1

CDR3aa: CASSHPSRGQGEQFF
v_gene: TRBV4-3
d_gene: TRBD1

CDR3aa: CACGTGGSGYTF
v_gene: TRBV30
d_gene: TRBD1

CDR3aa: CASTGDSGSNTDTQYF
v_gene: TRBV10-2
d_gene: TRBD2